These 10 T cell receptor beta chains were all obtained from the same sample, sequenced in a study of T cell repertoires in cytomegalovirus infection. TCRdb reanalysed the reads using MiXCR and keeps one entry per CDR3 protein. The sample has some 280,000 distinct CDR3 sequences; roughly an eighth are singletons. Input material: PBMCs. Receptor source: a human donor in good health (CMV status not recorded). Some clones in this sample may be carry-over from other donors' samples.

This clonotype was found a few times. V is TRBV5-6 and J is TRBJ2-2; a possible D gene is TRBD2 (6 bases). This CDR3 has 15 amino acids. Trimming removed 4 bases at V and 0 bases at J, with 10 bases between. CDR1 and CDR2 from the germline V gene are SGHDT and YYEEEE. The CDR3 here is CASSLANANTGELFF. In DNA form, the CDR3 reads TGTGCCAGCAGCCTAGCGAACGCGAACACCGGGGAGCTGTTTTTT.

In this sample, this clonotype turned up many times. This chain connects TRBV7-9 to TRBJ1-5; 10 bases match TRBD1. The J segment lost 2 bases and the V segment lost 2 bases, leaving 9 bases of the junction unmatched. Germline CDR1 reads SEHNR; CDR2 reads FQNEAQ (reference sequence). The CDR3 runs 18 residues. CDR3 amino acids: CASSLPGQGRKGNQPQHF. Here the CDR3 DNA reads TGTGCCAGCAGCTTACCGGGACAGGGGAGGAAGGGCAATCAGCCCCAGCATTTT.

This clonotype has at least ten counts. V usage is TRBV6-2 or TRBV6-3 and J usage is TRBJ2-7, with unresolved D. The germline V and J ends were trimmed by 2 bases and 7 bases, with 12 bases remaining between them. Germline-derived CDR1 and CDR2 are MNHEY and SVGEGT. This CDR3 spans 13 amino acids. This CDR3 is CASSYGLIGEQYV. The CDR3 nucleotides read TGTGCCAGCAGTTACGGGTTAATTGGTGAGCAGTACGTC.

This clonotype was recorded many times. J is TRBJ1-5 and V is TRBV7-2; D gene unclear. With 6 bases removed from V and 1 base from J, the gap between germline ends came to 16 bases. From germline, CDR1 is SGHTA and CDR2 FQGNSA. The CDR3 is 16 amino acids. The CDR3: CASSPTRVSSNQPQHF. The CDR3 coding sequence is TGTGCCAGCAGTCCCACTAGAGTTTCCAGCAATCAGCCCCAGCATTTT.

Many counts were recorded for this clonotype. The chain joins TRBV12-3 or TRBV12-4 to TRBJ1-2; D is uncertain. This CDR3 has 14 amino acids. Trimming pared 3 bases from V and 4 bases from J, leaving 12 bases between. The CDR3 sequence is CASSFVGVGYGYTF. CDR3 in DNA: TGTGCCAGCAGTTTTGTCGGGGTGGGCTATGGCTACACCTTC.

V gene TRBV7-3 combines with J gene TRBJ2-2, with no clear D. This CDR3 has 13 amino acids. Germline CDR1 is SGHTA and CDR2 is FQGTGA. Trimming left V 5 bases short and J 6 bases short, with 10 bases between. CDR3 coding DNA: TGTGCCAGCAGCACCTACAATGCCGGGGAGCTGTTTTTT. It translates to CASSTYNAGELFF.

The rearrangement uses TRBV20-1 and TRBJ2-2; 9 bases are shared with TRBD2. This CDR3 has 15 residues. V lost 1 base to trimming and J lost 4 bases; unmatched junction nucleotides: 4. The germline V gene has CDR1 DFQATT and CDR2 SNEGSKA (reference sequence). This CDR3 is CSARGLAVGTGELFF. CDR3 bases: TGCAGTGCTAGAGGACTAGCGGTCGGCACCGGGGAGCTGTTTTTT.

This clonotype showed up many times. The chain uses TRBV12-3 or TRBV12-4 and TRBJ1-5; TRBD1 matches 12 bases. This CDR3 has 15 residues. Unmatched junction bases numbered 6, after V lost 6 bases and J lost 6 bases. This CDR3 reads CASSYRDRGLQPQHF. The CDR3 region has the DNA TGTGCCAGCAGCTACCGGGACAGGGGGCTTCAGCCCCAGCATTTT.

The chain carries TRBV7-6 and TRBJ1-2; 11 bases fit TRBD1. Germline CDR1 and CDR2: SGHVS and FNYEAQ. The CDR3 loop spans 14 amino acids. J was trimmed by 4 bases and V by 4 bases; bases with no gene match: 2. The CDR3 sequence: CASSSGQGVYGYTF. CDR3 nucleotides: TGTGCCAGCAGCTCGGGACAGGGGGTCTATGGCTACACCTTC.

Only a few counts were recorded for this clonotype. The V and J genes are TRBV10-3 and TRBJ2-3; 9 bases map to TRBD2. V shed 7 bases and J 2 bases; nucleotides not matched to a gene: 4. CDR1 is ENHRY, CDR2 SYGVKD, per germline. The CDR3 is made up of 14 amino acids. The CDR3 region has the DNA TGTGCCATCAAGAGCGGGGGGATCACAGATACGCAGTATTTT. It is translated as CAIKSGGITDTQYF.